This T cell receptor (beta chain) was recovered during a study of cytotoxic CD8 clonotypes in ibrutinib-treated CLL. Study overall: Investigators collected response samples after a median around 12 months of treatment, range 6 to 36.

Study-level points and caveats: Clonality went up at the time of ibrutinib response, stayed stable in sustained remission, and later dropped back toward its baseline level at progression.

Notes on this clone: Its target is unknown.

Deep sequencing aimed at 1 in 200,000 to 1 in 1 million T cells' resolution. Clones were read by immunoSEQ multiplex PCR, and TCRdb kept only the in-frame ones, dropping some. Of 30,000 to 40,000 clones in the sample, 45% to 50% were seen once. CDR1 and CDR2 (germline): KGHSH, LQKENI. The CDR3 has 17 residues. V was clipped by 0 bases and J by 7 bases, with 19 bases between them. This receptor was identified in a human donor with chronic lymphocytic leukemia. The sequencing used PBMCs, collected before ibrutinib treatment. The genes are TRBV18 and TRBJ2-1; possibly TRBD2 for D (6 bases). CDR3 residues: CASSPPAGGYAGNEQFF. CDR3 DNA sequence: TGTGCCAGCTCACCACCGGCTGGGGGGTATGCGGGGAATGAGCAGTTCTTC.